Below are 24 T cell receptor beta chains sequenced from a single sample in a study of T cells after yellow fever vaccination (dated by TCRdb to about 2019). The sample's treatment or condition label, decoded: live attenuated yellow fever vaccine strain. The protocol used for the library was 5' RACE. For sequencing, an Illumina HiSeq 2500 was employed. TCRdb took the public reads, trimmed them with fastp at Q25, ran MiXCR for clone calling and kept in-frame beta chains. Identical CDR3 protein sequences are pooled into one entry, listed with their most common genes and DNA. The sample includes 620,000 or so distinct CDR3 sequences, with roughly a sixth observed a single time. Clones ranked in the top ten supply around 15% of the sample. The specimen was PBMCs, collected about 5 days after the first yellow fever vaccination. These receptors all come from a man in his late teens or twenties who received the YFV17D yellow fever vaccine.

The rearrangement links TRBV5-1 to TRBJ2-3; TRBD1 might be the D (6 bases). This CDR3 is built from 12 residues. Trimming removed 0 bases at V and 10 bases at J, with 9 bases between. Germline lookup yields CDR1 SGHRS and CDR2 YFSETQ. CDR3 DNA: TGCGCCAGCAGCTTGGAACAGGGAGCGCAGTATTTT. It translates to CASSLEQGAQYF.

The V gene is TRBV5-1, the J gene TRBJ2-2, with D uncertain. This CDR3 region has 16 residues. Per germline, CDR1 SGHRS and CDR2 YFSETQ. Trimming left V 0 bases short and J 0 bases short, with 9 bases between. The CDR3 DNA follows: TGCGCCAGCAGCTTGGTCCGGGCCGCGAACACCGGGGAGCTGTTTTTT. It specifies CASSLVRAANTGELFF.

The chain recombines TRBV4-2 with TRBJ2-3; a possible D gene is TRBD2 (5 bases). Germline CDR1 reads LGHNA; CDR2 reads YNFKEQ. This CDR3 has 14 residues. V shed 0 bases and J shed 2 bases, with 6 bases lying between them. The CDR3 bases are TGTGCCAGCAGCCAAGAGCGGGTCACAGATACGCAGTATTTT. As protein: CASSQERVTDTQYF.

In its sample, this clonotype was seen a few times. V is TRBV5-5 and J is TRBJ2-7; D is unclear. The germline CDR1 and CDR2 sequences are SGHKS and YYEKEE (reference sequence). The CDR3 contains 13 residues. The V gene lost 0 bases and the J gene lost 3 bases, with 7 bases spanning the gap. The CDR3 sequence is CASSLEDDYEQYV. CDR3 coding DNA: TGTGCCAGCAGCTTGGAAGACGACTACGAGCAGTACGTC.

This clonotype turned up a few times. The chain recombines TRBV7-8 with TRBJ2-1; 15 bases match TRBD2. The J segment lost 2 bases and the V segment lost 5 bases, leaving 10 bases of the junction unmatched. Per the germline V gene, CDR1 is SGHVS and CDR2 is FQNEAQ. The length of the CDR3 is 19 residues. CDR3 amino acids: CASSRRTSGGAETYNEQFF. For the CDR3, the DNA is TGTGCCAGCAGCCGGCGGACTAGCGGGGGGGCAGAAACCTACAATGAGCAGTTCTTC.

This clonotype came up many times. The chain combines TRBV5-1 with TRBJ1-1; 7 bases are a match to TRBD1. The CDR3 sequence is 14 residues long. V shed 4 bases, J shed 1 base, and the junction held 4 bases outside the gene matches. From germline, CDR1 is SGHRS and CDR2 YFSETQ. CDR3 in amino acids: CASSMGQPNTEAFF. The CDR3 nucleotides read TGCGCCAGCAGCATGGGACAGCCGAACACTGAAGCTTTCTTT.

This clonotype has only a few counts. This chain uses TRBV4-1 with TRBJ2-7; TRBD2 matches at 10 bases. Trimming at V came to 4 bases and at J to 3 bases, leaving 9 bases not matched to a gene. The germline gives CDR1 MGHRA, CDR2 YSYEKL. The CDR3 extends over 16 amino acids. The CDR3 coding sequence is TGCGCCAGCAGCCCAAAAGCGGGGGGGGCTAGCTACGAGCAGTACTTC. Protein product: CASSPKAGGASYEQYF.

This clonotype was detected only a few times. The chain combines TRBV3-1 with TRBJ2-3; D is possibly TRBD1 (6 bases). With 5 bases removed from V and 6 bases from J, the gap between germline ends came to 12 bases. Per the germline V gene, CDR1 is LGHDT and CDR2 is YNNKEL (reference sequence). The CDR3 extends over 13 amino acids. In nucleotides, the CDR3 is TGTGCCAGCAGCTTCGGGACATCGGATACGCAGTATTTT. Translated, it gives CASSFGTSDTQYF.

V usage is TRBV4-3 and J usage is TRBJ2-7; 7 bases align to TRBD2. This CDR3 has 16 residues. Germline V lookup: CDR1 LGHNA, CDR2 YSLEER. The V segment lost 1 base and the J segment 3 bases; nucleotides outside the gene matches: 9. The CDR3 protein is CASSQVAGLPFYEQYV. In DNA form, the CDR3 reads TGCGCCAGCAGCCAAGTTGCGGGACTACCTTTCTACGAGCAGTACGTC.

This clonotype showed up many times. The chain has TRBV7-2 and TRBJ2-1; no clear D. CDR1 is SGHTA and CDR2 is FQGNSA in the germline V gene. V gave up 1 base and J gave up 8 bases, with 12 bases separating them. This CDR3 comprises 14 residues. The CDR3, as DNA: TGTGCCAGCAGCTTAGTAGGTAGTAAGCATGAGCAGTTCTTC. The encoded protein is CASSLVGSKHEQFF.

V and J are TRBV5-1 and TRBJ2-7; 8 bases match TRBD2. Unmatched junction bases numbered 10, after V lost 6 bases and J lost 2 bases. CDR3 length equals 15 residues. From germline, CDR1 is SGHRS and CDR2 YFSETQ. The chain's CDR3 is CASTRSGGFTYEQYF. The CDR3 region has the DNA TGCGCCAGCACTCGGAGCGGGGGTTTTACCTACGAGCAGTACTTC.

A few counts support this clonotype. The DNA for the CDR3 is TGTGCCAGCAGCTTACGCCCTACCTCCAATCGCAGGTACAATGAGCAGTTCTTC. Residues: CASSLRPTSNRRYNEQFF. V is TRBV7-6 and J is TRBJ2-1; D gene ambiguous. The CDR3 is 18 residues long. CDR1 and CDR2 from the germline V gene are SGHVS and FNYEAQ. Trimming removed 2 bases at V and 4 bases at J, with 21 bases between.

This clonotype was counted between two and nine times. The V gene is TRBV7-9, the J gene TRBJ1-1, with unresolved D. This CDR3 is built from 12 residues. Germline assignment: CDR1 SEHNR and CDR2 FQNEAQ (reference sequence). Deletions cut 5 bases from V and 4 bases from J, with 8 bases between. The CDR3 sequence is CASSPLVTEAFF. The CDR3 DNA is TGTGCCAGCAGCCCCCTAGTCACTGAAGCTTTCTTT.

This chain connects TRBV7-2 to TRBJ1-3, with D perhaps TRBD1 (5 bases). The CDR3 has 13 residues. Germline-derived CDR1 and CDR2 are SGHTA and FQGNSA. Deletions cut 5 bases from V and 7 bases from J, with 12 bases between. This chain's CDR3 is CASSQGLGNTIYF. CDR3 DNA sequence: TGTGCCAGCAGCCAGGGCCTCGGGAACACCATATATTTT.

This clonotype has only a few counts. The rearrangement joins TRBV20-1 to TRBJ1-5; maybe TRBD1 (5 bases). Germline values: CDR1 DFQATT, CDR2 SNEGSKA (reference sequence). Trimming shortened V by 1 base and J by 0 bases, and 10 bases separated the two germline ends. This CDR3 comprises 15 residues. CDR3 nucleotides: TGCAGTGCTAGAGGACAGCGCGATAGCAATCAGCCCCAGCATTTT. Encoded protein: CSARGQRDSNQPQHF.

This clonotype was found a few times. The chain employs TRBV12-3 or TRBV12-4 and TRBJ1-2, with TRBD1 matching 9 bases. With V trimmed by 11 bases and J by 4 bases, 11 bases remained unmatched. This CDR3 comprises 14 residues. In DNA, the CDR3 is TGTGCCGCTCGAGGGACAGGGTCGGGCTATGGCTACACCTTC. Translation gives CAARGTGSGYGYTF.

This clonotype was seen a few times. The rearrangement uses TRBV12-3 or TRBV12-4 and TRBJ2-3; the match to TRBD2 covers 9 bases. V trimming: 5 bases; J trimming: 6 bases; junction bases outside the gene matches: 12. The CDR3 loop spans 16 amino acids. For the CDR3, the DNA is TGTGCCAGCAGTACGTCCGGAAGCGGGGGGTCCGATACGCAGTATTTT. Translating gives CASSTSGSGGSDTQYF.

The rearrangement uses TRBV28 and TRBJ2-5, with D perhaps given as TRBD1 or TRBD2 (5 bases each). Germline loops: CDR1 MDHEN, CDR2 SYDVKM. CDR3 length equals 15 residues. Trimming shortened V by 3 bases and J by 5 bases, and 16 bases separated the two germline ends. The CDR3 bases are TGTGCCAGCAGTTTCCCGACTACTCAGGGTGAGACCCAGTACTTC. Protein product: CASSFPTTQGETQYF.

This clonotype was seen a few times. The J gene is TRBJ1-4, the V gene TRBV5-1, with a possible D match to TRBD1 (6 bases). This CDR3 has 13 amino acids. Trimming left V 4 bases short and J 7 bases short, with 11 bases between. Germline lookup yields CDR1 SGHRS and CDR2 YFSETQ. CDR3 sequence: CASSLQGSEKLFF. For the CDR3, the DNA is TGCGCCAGCAGCCTACAGGGAAGTGAAAAACTGTTTTTT.

The chain is built from TRBV29-1 and TRBJ2-3; D gene uncertain. This CDR3 has 12 residues. Trimming stripped 2 bases from V and 4 bases from J, with 7 bases between. Germline-derived CDR1 and CDR2 are SQVTM and ANQGSEA. The CDR3 spells CSVESTADTQYF. The DNA for the CDR3 is TGCAGCGTTGAATCTACGGCAGATACGCAGTATTTT.

A few counts support this clonotype. CDR3 sequence: CASSPGKNIQYF. DNA for the CDR3: TGTGCCAGCAGCCCCGGTAAAAACATTCAGTACTTC. The rearrangement joins TRBV7-9 to TRBJ2-4; D is uncertain. V was cut by 5 bases and J by 4 bases, with 6 bases left in between. Germline V gene lookup returns CDR1 SEHNR and CDR2 FQNEAQ (reference sequence). The CDR3 sequence is 12 residues long.

The chain is built from TRBV5-6 and TRBJ2-1; no firm D call. The CDR3 runs 16 residues. Germline CDR1 and CDR2: SGHDT and YYEEEE. V was pared by 2 bases and J by 0 bases, with 12 bases between. CDR3 in amino acids: CASSFGARSSYNEQFF. CDR3 sequence (DNA): TGTGCCAGCAGCTTTGGCGCAAGGAGCTCCTACAATGAGCAGTTCTTC.

For the CDR3, the DNA is TGTGCCAGCAGTTGGGGGCCGGCCTACGAGCAGTACTTC. Its protein is CASSWGPAYEQYF. The genes are TRBV6-5 and TRBJ2-7; weak D call: TRBD1 (6 bases). The CDR3 totals 13 residues. V was pared by 4 bases and J by 2 bases, with 9 bases between. Germline CDR1 and CDR2: MNHEY and SVGAGI.

V gene TRBV12-5 combines with J gene TRBJ2-2; D unclear. There are 13 residues in the CDR3. V dropped 3 bases and J dropped 5 bases, with 7 bases sitting between them. The germline V gene encodes CDR1 LGHNT and CDR2 FRNRAP. In nucleotides, the CDR3 is TGTGCTAGTGGTTTTATGGAGACCGGGGAGCTGTTTTTT. The encoded protein is CASGFMETGELFF.